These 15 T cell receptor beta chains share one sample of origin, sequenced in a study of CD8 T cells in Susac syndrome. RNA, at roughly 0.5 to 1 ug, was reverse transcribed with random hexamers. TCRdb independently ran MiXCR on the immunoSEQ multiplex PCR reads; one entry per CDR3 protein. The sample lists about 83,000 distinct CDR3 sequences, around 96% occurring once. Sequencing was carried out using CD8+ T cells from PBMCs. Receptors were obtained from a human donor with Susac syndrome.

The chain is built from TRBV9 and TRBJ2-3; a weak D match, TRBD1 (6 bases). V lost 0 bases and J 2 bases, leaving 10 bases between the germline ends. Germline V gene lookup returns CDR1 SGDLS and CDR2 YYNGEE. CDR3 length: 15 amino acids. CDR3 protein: CASSVAGAFTDTQYF. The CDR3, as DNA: TGTGCCAGCAGCGTAGCAGGGGCGTTCACAGATACGCAGTATTTT.

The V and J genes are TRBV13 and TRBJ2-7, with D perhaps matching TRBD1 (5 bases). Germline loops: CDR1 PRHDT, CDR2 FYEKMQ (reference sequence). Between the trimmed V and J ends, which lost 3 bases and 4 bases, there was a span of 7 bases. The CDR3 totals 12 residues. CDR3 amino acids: CASSFRDYEQYV. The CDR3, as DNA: TGTGCCAGCAGCTTCAGGGATTACGAGCAGTACGTC.

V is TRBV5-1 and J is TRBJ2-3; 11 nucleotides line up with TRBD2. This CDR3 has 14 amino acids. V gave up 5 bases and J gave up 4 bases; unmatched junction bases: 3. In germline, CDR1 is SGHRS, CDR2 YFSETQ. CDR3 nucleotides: TGCGCCAGCAGAACTAGCGGGAGCCCAGATACGCAGTATTTT. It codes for CASRTSGSPDTQYF.

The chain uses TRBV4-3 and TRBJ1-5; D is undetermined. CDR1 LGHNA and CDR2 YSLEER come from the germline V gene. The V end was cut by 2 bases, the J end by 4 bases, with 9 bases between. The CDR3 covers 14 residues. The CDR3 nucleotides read TGCGCCAGCAGCCAACGGACGGGAAATCAGCCCCAGCATTTT. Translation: CASSQRTGNQPQHF.

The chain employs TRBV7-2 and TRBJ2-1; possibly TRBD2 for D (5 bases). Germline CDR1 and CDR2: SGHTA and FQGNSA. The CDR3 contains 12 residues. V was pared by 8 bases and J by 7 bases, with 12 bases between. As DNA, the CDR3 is TGTGCCAGCTGGGAGTTCCTTAATGAGCAGTTCTTC. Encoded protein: CASWEFLNEQFF.

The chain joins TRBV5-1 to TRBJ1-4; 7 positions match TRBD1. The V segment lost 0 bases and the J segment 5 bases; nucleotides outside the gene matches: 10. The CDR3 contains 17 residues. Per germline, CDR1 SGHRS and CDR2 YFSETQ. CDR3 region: CASSLAGGDSANEKLFF. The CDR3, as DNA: TGCGCCAGCAGCTTGGCAGGAGGGGACAGCGCGAATGAAAAACTGTTTTTT.

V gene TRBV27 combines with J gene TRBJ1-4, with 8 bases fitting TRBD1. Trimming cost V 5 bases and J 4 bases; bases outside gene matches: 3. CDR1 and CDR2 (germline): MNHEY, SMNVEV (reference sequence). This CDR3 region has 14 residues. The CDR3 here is CASSAQGGNEKLFF. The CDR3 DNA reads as TGTGCCAGCAGTGCACAGGGGGGTAATGAAAAACTGTTTTTT.

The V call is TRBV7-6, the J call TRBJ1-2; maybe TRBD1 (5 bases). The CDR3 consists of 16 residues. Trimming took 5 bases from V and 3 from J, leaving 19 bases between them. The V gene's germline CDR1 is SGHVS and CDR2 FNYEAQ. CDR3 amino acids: CASSPLVWGDHYGYTF. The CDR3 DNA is TGTGCCAGCAGCCCACTAGTGTGGGGGGACCACTATGGCTACACCTTC.

The CDR3 DNA is TGTGCCAGCAGTGAATTAGAAAGGCTTCCAAGCTCCTACAATGAGCAGTTCTTC. Its translation: CASSELERLPSSYNEQFF. This chain uses TRBV25-1 with TRBJ2-1; D uncertain. Trimming pared 1 base from V and 0 bases from J, leaving 16 bases between. Germline V CDR1 and CDR2: MGHDK, SYGVNS. CDR3 length: 18 amino acids.

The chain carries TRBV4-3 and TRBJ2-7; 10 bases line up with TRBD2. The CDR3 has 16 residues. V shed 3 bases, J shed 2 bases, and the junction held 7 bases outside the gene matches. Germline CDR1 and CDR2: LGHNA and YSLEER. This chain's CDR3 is CASSHFSGRPPYEQYF. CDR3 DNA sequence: TGCGCCAGCAGCCACTTTAGCGGGAGGCCCCCCTACGAGCAGTACTTC.

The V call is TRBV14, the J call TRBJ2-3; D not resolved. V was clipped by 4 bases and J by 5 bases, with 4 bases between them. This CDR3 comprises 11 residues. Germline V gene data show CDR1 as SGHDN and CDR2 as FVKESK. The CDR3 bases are TGTGCCAGCAGCCGAAAAGATACGCAGTATTTT. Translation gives CASSRKDTQYF.

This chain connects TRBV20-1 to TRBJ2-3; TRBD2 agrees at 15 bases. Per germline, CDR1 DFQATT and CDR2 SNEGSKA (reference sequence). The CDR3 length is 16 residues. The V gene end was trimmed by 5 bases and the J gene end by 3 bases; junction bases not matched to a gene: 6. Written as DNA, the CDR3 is TGCAGTGCTGATGGACTAGCGGGGGGGGTAACAGATACGCAGTATTTT. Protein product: CSADGLAGGVTDTQYF.

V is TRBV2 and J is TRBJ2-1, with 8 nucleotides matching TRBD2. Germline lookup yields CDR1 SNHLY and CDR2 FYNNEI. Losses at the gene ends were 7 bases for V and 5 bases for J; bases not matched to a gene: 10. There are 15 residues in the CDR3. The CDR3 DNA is TGTGCCAGCACCCTAACTAGCGGAGACGACAATGAGCAGTTCTTC. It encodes CASTLTSGDDNEQFF.

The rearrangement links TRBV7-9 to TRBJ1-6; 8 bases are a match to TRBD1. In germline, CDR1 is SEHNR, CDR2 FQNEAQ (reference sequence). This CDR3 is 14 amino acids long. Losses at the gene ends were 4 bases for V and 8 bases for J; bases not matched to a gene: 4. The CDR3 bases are TGTGCCAGCAGCTCCGAGGACAGGGATTCACCCCTCCACTTT. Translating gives CASSSEDRDSPLHF.

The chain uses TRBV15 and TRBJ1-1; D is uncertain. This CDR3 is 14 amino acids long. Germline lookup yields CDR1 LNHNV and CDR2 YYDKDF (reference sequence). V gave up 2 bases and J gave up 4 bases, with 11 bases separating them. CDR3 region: CATSRSREATEAFF. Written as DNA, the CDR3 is TGTGCCACCAGCAGATCGAGGGAGGCCACTGAAGCTTTCTTT.